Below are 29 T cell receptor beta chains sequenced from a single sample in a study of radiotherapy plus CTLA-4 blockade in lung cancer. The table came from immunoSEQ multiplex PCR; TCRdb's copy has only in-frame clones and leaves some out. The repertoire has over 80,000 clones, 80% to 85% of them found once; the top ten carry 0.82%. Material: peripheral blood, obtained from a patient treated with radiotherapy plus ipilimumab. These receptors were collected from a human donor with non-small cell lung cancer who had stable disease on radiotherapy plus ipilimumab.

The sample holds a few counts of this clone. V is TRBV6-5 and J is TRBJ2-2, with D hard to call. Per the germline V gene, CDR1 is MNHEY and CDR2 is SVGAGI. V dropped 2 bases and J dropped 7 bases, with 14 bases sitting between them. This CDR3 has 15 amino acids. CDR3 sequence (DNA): TGTGCCAGCAGTTACGACAACGTAATGATCGGGGAGCTGTTTTTT. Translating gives CASSYDNVMIGELFF.

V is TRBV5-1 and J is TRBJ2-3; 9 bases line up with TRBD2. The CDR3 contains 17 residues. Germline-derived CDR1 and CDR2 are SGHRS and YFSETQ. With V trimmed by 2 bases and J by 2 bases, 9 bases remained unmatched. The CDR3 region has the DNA TGCGCCAGCAGCTTCGTAGCGGGAGTGGGCGACACAGATACGCAGTATTTT. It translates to CASSFVAGVGDTDTQYF.

CDR3 sequence (DNA): TGTGCCAGCTCACAGGGACAGGGCCTGAACACTGAAGCTTTCTTT. It encodes CASSQGQGLNTEAFF. This chain links TRBV18 with TRBJ1-1; 9 bases map to TRBD1. Per germline, CDR1 KGHSH and CDR2 LQKENI. The CDR3 length is 15 residues. Trimming cost V 4 bases and J 0 bases; bases outside gene matches: 3. The entire variable domain, with the rest obtained from reference TRBV18 and TRBJ1-1, is as follows: NAGVMQNPRHLVRRRGQEARLRCSPMKGHSHVYWYRQLPEEGLKFMVYLQKENIIDESGMPKERFSAEFPKEGPSILRIQQVVRGDSAAYFCASSQGQGLNTEAFFGQGTRLTVV.

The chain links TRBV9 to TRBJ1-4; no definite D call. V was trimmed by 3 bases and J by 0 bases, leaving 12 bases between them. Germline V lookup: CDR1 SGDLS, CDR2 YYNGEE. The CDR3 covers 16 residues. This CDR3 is CASSGGHPATNEKLFF. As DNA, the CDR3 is TGTGCCAGCAGCGGAGGGCACCCCGCAACTAATGAAAAACTGTTTTTT.

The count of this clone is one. CDR3 nucleotide sequence: TGTGCCAGTGTAAACTCTGGGTCGGGGGCCAACGTCCTGACTTTC. It encodes CASVNSGSGANVLTF. The rearrangement uses TRBV19 and TRBJ2-6; D not resolved. The CDR3 has 15 residues. V was cut by 8 bases and J by 4 bases, with 15 bases left in between. The V gene's germline CDR1 is LNHDA and CDR2 SQIVND (reference sequence).

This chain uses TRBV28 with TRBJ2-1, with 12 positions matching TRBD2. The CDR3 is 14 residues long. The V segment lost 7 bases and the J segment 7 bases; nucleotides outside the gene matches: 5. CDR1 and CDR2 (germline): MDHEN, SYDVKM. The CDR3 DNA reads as TGTGCCAGCACCTCTACTAGCGGGAGGAATGAGCAGTTCTTC. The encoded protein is CASTSTSGRNEQFF.

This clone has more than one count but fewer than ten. CDR3 sequence: CASSLVAGSAGYTF. CDR3 sequence (DNA): TGTGCCAGCAGTTTAGTTGCAGGGAGCGCTGGCTACACCTTC. V is TRBV28 and J is TRBJ1-2, with D perhaps TRBD1 (5 bases). Germline values: CDR1 MDHEN, CDR2 SYDVKM. CDR3 length: 14 amino acids. V lost 2 bases to trimming and J lost 7 bases, with 14 bases between them.

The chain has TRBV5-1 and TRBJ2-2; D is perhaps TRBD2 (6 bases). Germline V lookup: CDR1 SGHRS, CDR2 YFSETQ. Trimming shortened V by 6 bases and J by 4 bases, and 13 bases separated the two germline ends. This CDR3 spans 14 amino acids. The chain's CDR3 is CASTRDFSTGELFF. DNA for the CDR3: TGCGCCAGCACTCGGGACTTCTCCACCGGGGAGCTGTTTTTT.

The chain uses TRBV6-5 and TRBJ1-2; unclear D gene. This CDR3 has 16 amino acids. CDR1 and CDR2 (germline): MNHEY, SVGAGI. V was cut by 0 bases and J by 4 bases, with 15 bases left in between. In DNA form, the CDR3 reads TGTGCCAGCAGTTACTCGTCAGCAGAAAACTTCTATGGCTACACCTTC. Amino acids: CASSYSSAENFYGYTF.

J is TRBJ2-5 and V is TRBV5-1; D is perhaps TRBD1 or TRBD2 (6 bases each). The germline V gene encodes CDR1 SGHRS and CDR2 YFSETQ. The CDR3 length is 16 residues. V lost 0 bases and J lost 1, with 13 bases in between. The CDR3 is CASSLGGRGGQETQYF. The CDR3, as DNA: TGCGCCAGCAGCTTGGGAGGCAGGGGAGGCCAAGAGACCCAGTACTTC.

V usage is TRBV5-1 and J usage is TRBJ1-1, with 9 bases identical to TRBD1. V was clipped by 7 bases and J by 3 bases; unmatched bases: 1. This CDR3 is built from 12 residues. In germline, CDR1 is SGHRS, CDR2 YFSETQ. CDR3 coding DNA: TGCGCCAGCGGGACAGGGTACACTGAAGCTTTCTTT. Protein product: CASGTGYTEAFF.

The CDR3 spells CASTTQRVATDTQYF. The CDR3 nucleotides are TGTGCCAGCACCACACAAAGGGTGGCCACAGATACGCAGTATTTT. The chain employs TRBV28 and TRBJ2-3; D call uncertain. Looked up from germline, CDR1 is MDHEN and CDR2 is SYDVKM. The CDR3 length is 15 residues. The V and J ends lost 7 bases and 2 bases respectively, with 16 bases between them. The full variable domain, with the rest looked up from reference TRBV28 and TRBJ2-3, is DVKVTQSSRYLVKRTGEKVFLECVQDMDHENMFWYRQDPGLGLRLIYFSYDVKMKEKGDIPEGYSVSREKKERFSLILESASTNQTSMYLCASTTQRVATDTQYFGPGTRLTVL.

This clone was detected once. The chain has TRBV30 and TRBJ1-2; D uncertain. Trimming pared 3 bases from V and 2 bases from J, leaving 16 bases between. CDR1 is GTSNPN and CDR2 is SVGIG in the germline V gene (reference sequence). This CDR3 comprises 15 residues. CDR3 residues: CAWSPRLSRNYGYTF. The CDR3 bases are TGTGCCTGGAGCCCCCGATTATCAAGAAACTATGGCTACACCTTC.

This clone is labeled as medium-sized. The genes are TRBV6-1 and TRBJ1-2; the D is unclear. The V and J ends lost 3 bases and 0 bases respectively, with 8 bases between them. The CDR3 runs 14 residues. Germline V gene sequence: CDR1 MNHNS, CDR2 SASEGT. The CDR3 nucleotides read TGTGCCAGCAGTGACGGGATGCCTAACTATGGCTACACCTTC. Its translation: CASSDGMPNYGYTF.

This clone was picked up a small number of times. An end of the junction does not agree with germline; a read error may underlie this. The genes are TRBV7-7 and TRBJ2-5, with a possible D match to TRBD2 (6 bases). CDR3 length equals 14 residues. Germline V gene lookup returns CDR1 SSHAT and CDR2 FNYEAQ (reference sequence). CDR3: CASSPGTLQETQYF. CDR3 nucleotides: TGTGCTAGCAGTCCGGGGACTCTCCAAGAGACCCAGTACTTC.

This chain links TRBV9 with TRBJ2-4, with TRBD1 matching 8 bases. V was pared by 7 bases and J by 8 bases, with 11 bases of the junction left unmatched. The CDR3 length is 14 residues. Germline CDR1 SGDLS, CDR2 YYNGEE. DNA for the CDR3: TGTGCCAGCGCCGGAAAGGACAGGGCGGACATTCAGTACTTC. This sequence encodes CASAGKDRADIQYF.

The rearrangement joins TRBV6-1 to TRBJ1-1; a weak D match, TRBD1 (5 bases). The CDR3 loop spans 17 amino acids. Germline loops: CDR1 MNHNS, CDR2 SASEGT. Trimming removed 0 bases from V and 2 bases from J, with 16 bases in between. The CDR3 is CASSEAGWTTGNTEAFF. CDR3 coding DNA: TGTGCCAGCAGTGAAGCGGGATGGACTACAGGTAACACTGAAGCTTTCTTT.

As DNA, the CDR3 is TGTGCCAGTAGTAGCAGGGGACCCAACACTGAAGCTTTCTTT. This translates into CASSSRGPNTEAFF. The V and J genes are TRBV19 and TRBJ1-1, with D possibly TRBD1 on 6 matching bases. The CDR3 length is 14 residues. Trimming cost V 4 bases and J 2 bases, with 11 bases left between them. The germline V gene has CDR1 LNHDA and CDR2 SQIVND (reference sequence).

In DNA, the CDR3 is TGTGCCAGCAGTTTCTGGACAGGGGGCAAGGGCTACACCTTC. Protein: CASSFWTGGKGYTF. This chain connects TRBV28 to TRBJ1-2, with 11 bases matching TRBD1. CDR3 size: 14 residues. V lost 3 bases to trimming and J lost 8 bases; unmatched junction nucleotides: 5. CDR1 and CDR2 (germline): MDHEN, SYDVKM.

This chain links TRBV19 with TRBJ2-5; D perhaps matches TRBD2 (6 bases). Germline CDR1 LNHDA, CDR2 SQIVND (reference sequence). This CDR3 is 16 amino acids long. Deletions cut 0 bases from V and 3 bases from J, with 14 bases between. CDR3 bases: TGTGCCAGTAGTATAGACCCGCGGGGCGGAAAAGAGACCCAGTACTTC. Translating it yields CASSIDPRGGKETQYF.

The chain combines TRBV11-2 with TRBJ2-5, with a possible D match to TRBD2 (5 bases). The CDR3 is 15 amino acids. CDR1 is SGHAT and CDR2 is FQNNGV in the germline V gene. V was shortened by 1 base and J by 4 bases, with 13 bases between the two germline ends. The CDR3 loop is CASSLVGVRTETQYF. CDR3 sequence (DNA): TGTGCCAGCAGCTTAGTGGGAGTTCGTACAGAGACCCAGTACTTC.

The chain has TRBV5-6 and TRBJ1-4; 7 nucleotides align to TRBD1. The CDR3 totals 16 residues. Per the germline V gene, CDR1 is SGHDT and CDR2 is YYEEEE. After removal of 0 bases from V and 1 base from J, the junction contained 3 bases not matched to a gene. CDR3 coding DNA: TGTGCCAGCAGCTTGGGACAGGGCATAACTAATGAAAAACTGTTTTTT. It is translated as CASSLGQGITNEKLFF.

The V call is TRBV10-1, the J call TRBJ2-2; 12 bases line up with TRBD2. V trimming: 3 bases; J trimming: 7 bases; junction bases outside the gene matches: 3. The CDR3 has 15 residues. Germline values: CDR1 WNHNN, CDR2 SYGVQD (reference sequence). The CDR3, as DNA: TGCGCCAGCAGTGATCTAGCGGGAGGGCACGGGGAGCTGTTTTTT. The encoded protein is CASSDLAGGHGELFF.

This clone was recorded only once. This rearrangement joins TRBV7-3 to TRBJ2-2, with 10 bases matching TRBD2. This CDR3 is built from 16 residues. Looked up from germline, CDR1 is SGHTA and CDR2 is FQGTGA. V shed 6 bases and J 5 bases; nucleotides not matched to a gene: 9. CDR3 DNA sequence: TGTGCCAGCAGTTCCCCACTAGCGGGACGGACCGGGGAGCTGTTTTTT. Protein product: CASSSPLAGRTGELFF.

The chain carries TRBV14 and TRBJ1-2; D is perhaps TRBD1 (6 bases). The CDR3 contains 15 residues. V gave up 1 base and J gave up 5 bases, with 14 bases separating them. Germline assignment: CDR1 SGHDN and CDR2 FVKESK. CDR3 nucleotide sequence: TGTGCCAGCAGCCAAGCCGGACAGCTAATTTATGGCTACACCTTC. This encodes CASSQAGQLIYGYTF.

CDR3 in amino acids: CASSGPGRGGYTF. The DNA for the CDR3 is TGTGCCAGCAGTGGCCCGGGTCGGGGTGGCTACACCTTC. This chain uses TRBV6-4 with TRBJ1-2; unclear D gene. Germline CDR1 and CDR2: MRHNA and SNTAGT. V lost 4 bases and J lost 7, with 13 bases in between. This CDR3 is built from 13 residues.

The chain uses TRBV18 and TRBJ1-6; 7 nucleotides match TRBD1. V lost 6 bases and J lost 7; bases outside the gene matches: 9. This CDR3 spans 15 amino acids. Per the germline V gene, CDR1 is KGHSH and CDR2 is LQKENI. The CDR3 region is CASSLTGMLNSPLHF. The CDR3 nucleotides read TGTGCCAGCTCCCTGACAGGGATGCTCAATTCACCCCTCCACTTT.

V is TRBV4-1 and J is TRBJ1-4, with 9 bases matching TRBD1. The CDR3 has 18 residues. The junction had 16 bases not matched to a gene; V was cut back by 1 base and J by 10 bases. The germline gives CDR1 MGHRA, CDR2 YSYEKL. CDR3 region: CASSQALTGGARFVKLFF. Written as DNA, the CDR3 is TGCGCCAGCAGCCAAGCGTTGACAGGGGGTGCACGGTTTGTAAAACTGTTTTTT.

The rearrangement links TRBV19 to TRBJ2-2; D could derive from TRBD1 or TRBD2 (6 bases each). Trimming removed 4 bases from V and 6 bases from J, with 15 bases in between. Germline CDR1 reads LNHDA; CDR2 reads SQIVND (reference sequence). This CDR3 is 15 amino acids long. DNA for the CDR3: TGTGCCAGTAGTACAACCTGGGGGGCTTCCGGGGAGCTGTTTTTT. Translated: CASSTTWGASGELFF.